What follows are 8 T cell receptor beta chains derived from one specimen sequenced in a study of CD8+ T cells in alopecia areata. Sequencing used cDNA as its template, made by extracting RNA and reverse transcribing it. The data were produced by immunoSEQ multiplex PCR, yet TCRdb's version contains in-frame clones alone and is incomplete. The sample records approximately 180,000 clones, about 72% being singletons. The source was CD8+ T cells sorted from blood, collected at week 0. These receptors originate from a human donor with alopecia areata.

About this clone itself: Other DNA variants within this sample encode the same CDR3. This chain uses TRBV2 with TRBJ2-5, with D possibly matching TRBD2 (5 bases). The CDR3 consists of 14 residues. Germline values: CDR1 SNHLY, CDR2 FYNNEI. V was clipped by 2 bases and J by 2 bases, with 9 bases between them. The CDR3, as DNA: TGTGCCAGCAGTGAAAGCGGACTTCAAGAGACCCAGTACTTC. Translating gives CASSESGLQETQYF. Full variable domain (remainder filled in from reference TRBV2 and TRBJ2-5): EPEVTQTPSHQVTQMGQEVILRCVPISNHLYFYWYRQILGQKVEFLVSFYNNEISEKSEIFDDQFSVERPDGSNFTLKIRSTKLEDSAMYFCASSESGLQETQYFGPGTRLLVL.

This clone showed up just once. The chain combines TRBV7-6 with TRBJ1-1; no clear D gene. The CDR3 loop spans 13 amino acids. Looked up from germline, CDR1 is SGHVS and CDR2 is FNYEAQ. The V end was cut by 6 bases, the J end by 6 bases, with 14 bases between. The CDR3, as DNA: TGTGCCAGCAGACCCTCCGGGGTTGCTGAAGCTTTCTTT. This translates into CASRPSGVAEAFF.

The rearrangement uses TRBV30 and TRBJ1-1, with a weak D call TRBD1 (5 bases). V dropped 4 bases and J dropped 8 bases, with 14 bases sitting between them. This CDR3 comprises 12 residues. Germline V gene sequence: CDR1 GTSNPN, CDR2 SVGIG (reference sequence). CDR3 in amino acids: CAWMGPSNEAFF. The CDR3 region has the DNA TGTGCCTGGATGGGACCCTCGAACGAAGCTTTCTTT.

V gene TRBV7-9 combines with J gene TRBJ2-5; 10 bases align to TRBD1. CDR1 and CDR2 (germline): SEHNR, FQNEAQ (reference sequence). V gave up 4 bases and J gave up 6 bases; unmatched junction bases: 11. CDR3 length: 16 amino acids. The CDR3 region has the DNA TGTGCCAGCAGCTCTTGGGACAGGGGTCCTCCAAAGACCCAGTACTTC. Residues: CASSSWDRGPPKTQYF.

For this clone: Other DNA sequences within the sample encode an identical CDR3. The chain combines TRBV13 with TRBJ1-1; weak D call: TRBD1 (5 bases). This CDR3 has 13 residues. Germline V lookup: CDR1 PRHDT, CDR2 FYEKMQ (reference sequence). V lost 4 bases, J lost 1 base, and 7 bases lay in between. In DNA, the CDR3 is TGTGCCAGCAGCTCGGGGGGGAACACTGAAGCTTTCTTT. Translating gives CASSSGGNTEAFF. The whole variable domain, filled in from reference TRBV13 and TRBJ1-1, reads AAGVIQSPRHLIKEKRETATLKCYPIPRHDTVYWYQQGPGQDPQFLISFYEKMQSDKGSIPDRFSAQQFSDYHSELNMSSLELGDSALYFCASSSGGNTEAFFGQGTRLTVV.

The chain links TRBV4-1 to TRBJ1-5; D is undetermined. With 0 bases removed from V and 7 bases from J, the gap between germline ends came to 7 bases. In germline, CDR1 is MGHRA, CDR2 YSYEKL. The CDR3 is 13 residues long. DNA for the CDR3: TGCGCCAGCAGCCAAGAGGGCTGGCAGCCCCAGCATTTT. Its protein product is CASSQEGWQPQHF.

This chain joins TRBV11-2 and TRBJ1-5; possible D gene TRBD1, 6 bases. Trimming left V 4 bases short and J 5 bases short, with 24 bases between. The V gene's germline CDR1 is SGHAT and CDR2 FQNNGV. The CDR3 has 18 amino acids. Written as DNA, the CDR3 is TGTGCCAGCAGCTCCACCGCTGGGGGGCAGGGATTGGATCAGCCCCAGCATTTT. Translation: CASSSTAGGQGLDQPQHF.

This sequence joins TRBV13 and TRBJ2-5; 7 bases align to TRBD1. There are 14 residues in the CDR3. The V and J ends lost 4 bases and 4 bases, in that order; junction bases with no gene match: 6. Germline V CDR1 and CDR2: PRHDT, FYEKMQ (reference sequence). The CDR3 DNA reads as TGTGCCAGCAGCTCCTCGGACAGGATAGAGACCCAGTACTTC. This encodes CASSSSDRIETQYF.